This TCR beta chain was retrieved from a study of blood T cell repertoires in COVID-19. Overall study: PBMCs, B-cell-depleted T cells, or T cells provided the cDNA or gDNA that made up the material.

V gave up 5 bases and J gave up 4 bases; unmatched junction bases: 8. This CDR3 has 15 residues. The germline gives CDR1 LNHDA, CDR2 SQIVND (reference sequence). How the authors handled the data: Nucleated cell number was recorded as an estimate derived from reference gene primer amplification. Sequencing was performed with immunoSEQ multiplex PCR; in TCRdb, only in-frame clones are kept and a portion is missing. V, J and clone size were drawn from that table, and D and trimming were deduced from the DNA. The sample yields 150,000 or so clones, roughly four fifths seen once. The receptor was isolated from a woman older than 75 with acute or convalescent COVID-19. Sequencing used peripheral blood. The chain combines TRBV19 with TRBJ1-2; TRBD1 aligns across 9 bases. DNA of the CDR3: TGTGCCAGTAGTCGGGGACAGGGAGGAACCTATGGCTACACCTTC. Its translation: CASSRGQGGTYGYTF.